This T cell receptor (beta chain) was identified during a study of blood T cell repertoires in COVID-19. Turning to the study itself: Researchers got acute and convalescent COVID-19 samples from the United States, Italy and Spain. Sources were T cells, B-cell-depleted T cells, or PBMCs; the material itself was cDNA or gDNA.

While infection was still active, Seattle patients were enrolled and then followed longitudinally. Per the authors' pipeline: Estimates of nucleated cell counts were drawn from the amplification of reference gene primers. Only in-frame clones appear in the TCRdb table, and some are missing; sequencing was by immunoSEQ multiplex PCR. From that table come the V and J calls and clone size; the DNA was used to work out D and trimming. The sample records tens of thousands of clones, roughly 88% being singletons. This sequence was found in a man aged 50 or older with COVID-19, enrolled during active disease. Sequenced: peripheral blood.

CDR3 amino acids: CAISDSGRAESSYNEQFF. CDR3 nucleotide sequence: TGTGCCATCAGTGATAGCGGGAGGGCCGAAAGCTCCTACAATGAGCAGTTCTTC. V usage is TRBV10-3 and J usage is TRBJ2-1; TRBD2 aligns across 11 bases. The CDR3 extends over 18 amino acids. Trimming removed 3 bases from V and 0 bases from J; junction bases left unmatched: 7. CDR1 and CDR2 from the germline V gene are ENHRY and SYGVKD.